These 28 T cell receptor beta chains came from one sample sequenced in a study of blood T cell repertoires in COVID-19. The assay was immunoSEQ multiplex PCR, and TCRdb's table has in-frame clones only and misses some. The table has around 170,000 clones, 88% seen once. Sequencing input: PBMCs or T cells enriched from blood (not recorded which). These receptors were obtained from a woman aged 18-35 years who had recovered from COVID-19.

On this clone: The CDR3 carries no conserved terminal phenylalanine or tryptophan, so it likely arises from a read error. It is unclear where the CDR3 begins or ends on the DNA, so no DNA is shown, and the CDR3 is as TCRdb lists it. The V and J genes are TRBV27 and TRBJ2-3; the DNA was not used to check the table's D call, TRBD1. Germline V gene sequence: CDR1 MNHEY, CDR2 SMNVEV (reference sequence). The CDR3 region is 10 residues in length, termini included. The CDR3 here is CASRRDRCMI.

The rearrangement joins TRBV24-1 to TRBJ2-2, with D perhaps matching TRBD1 (6 bases). In germline, CDR1 is KGHDR, CDR2 SFDVKD. V was clipped by 4 bases and J by 2 bases, with 19 bases between them. The CDR3 is 18 amino acids. The CDR3 sequence: CATSEVPQGRGNTGELFF. DNA for the CDR3: TGTGCCACCAGTGAGGTACCACAGGGTAGGGGTAACACCGGGGAGCTGTTTTTT.

This chain links TRBV5-6 with TRBJ1-1; 8 nucleotides align to TRBD1. Germline V gives CDR1 SGHDT, CDR2 YYEEEE. The length of the CDR3 is 17 residues. Trimming at V came to 3 bases and at J to 0 bases, leaving 10 bases not matched to a gene. CDR3 sequence: CASSWAGTGQMNTEAFF. CDR3 nucleotides: TGTGCCAGCAGCTGGGCCGGGACAGGCCAAATGAACACTGAAGCTTTCTTT.

This clone has a handful of counts. This chain uses TRBV21-1 with TRBJ2-7; TRBD2 is the table's D call, not checked against the DNA. TRBV21-1 is noted as a pseudogene. The CDR3 runs to 10 residues. This chain's CDR3 is CATLRYEQYF. The CDR3 DNA reads as TGTGCCACGCTGCGCTACGAGCAGTACTTC.

This chain uses TRBV25-1 with TRBJ2-7; TRBD2 is a possible D gene (6 bases). V lost 8 bases and J 0 bases, leaving 14 bases between the germline ends. The CDR3 runs to 14 residues. The germline gives CDR1 MGHDK, CDR2 SYGVNS. Here the CDR3 reads CASSVGSGSYEQYF. The CDR3 DNA reads TGTGCCAGCTCCGTGGGTAGCGGCTCCTACGAGCAGTACTTC.

The chain employs TRBV11-2 and TRBJ1-4; a weak D match, TRBD1 (5 bases). CDR3 length equals 14 residues. CDR1 is SGHAT, CDR2 FQNNGV, per germline. Trimming removed 5 bases at V and 4 bases at J, with 11 bases between. CDR3 sequence: CASSPRGDNEKLFF. DNA of the CDR3: TGTGCCAGCAGCCCCCGGGGGGATAATGAAAAACTGTTTTTT.

The chain's CDR3 is CASSAVLQGNEKLFF. The CDR3 DNA follows: TGTGCCAGCAGCGCAGTTCTTCAGGGGAATGAAAAACTGTTTTTT. The chain links TRBV7-2 to TRBJ1-4, with D possibly being TRBD1 (6 bases). The germline gives CDR1 SGHTA, CDR2 FQGNSA. Trimming pared 5 bases from V and 5 bases from J, leaving 15 bases between. This CDR3 region has 15 residues.

The chain carries TRBV5-1 and TRBJ2-7, with 8 bases fitting TRBD2. V trimming: 0 bases; J trimming: 2 bases; junction bases outside the gene matches: 7. CDR3 length: 16 amino acids. Germline values: CDR1 SGHRS, CDR2 YFSETQ. DNA of the CDR3: TGCGCCAGCAGCTTGGCCGGGGCGGGAGGTGCCTACGAGCAGTACTTC. It is translated as CASSLAGAGGAYEQYF.

The chain recombines TRBV25-1 with TRBJ1-1, with D possibly matching TRBD1 (5 bases). CDR1 and CDR2 from the germline V gene are MGHDK and SYGVNS. Trimming shortened V by 8 bases and J by 2 bases, and 15 bases separated the two germline ends. The CDR3 totals 14 residues. The CDR3: CASVNGGSNTEAFF. DNA of the CDR3: TGTGCCAGCGTCAACGGGGGGAGCAACACTGAAGCTTTCTTT.

The chain employs TRBV5-6 and TRBJ2-7, with 12 bases aligning to TRBD2. Per germline, CDR1 SGHDT and CDR2 YYEEEE. After removal of 4 bases from V and 2 bases from J, the junction contained 10 bases not matched to a gene. The CDR3 is 17 residues long. In DNA form, the CDR3 reads TGTGCCAGCAGCCAAGCAGGACTAGCGGGACCTACCTACGAGCAGTACTTC. This translates into CASSQAGLAGPTYEQYF.

The CDR3 DNA sequence: TGTGCCAGCAGCTTCGGACAGGTTACAACTAATGAAAAACTGTTTTTT. As protein: CASSFGQVTTNEKLFF. V usage is TRBV5-5 and J usage is TRBJ1-4; 7 bases map to TRBD1. The CDR3 length is 16 residues. J lost 0 bases, V lost 2 bases, and 4 bases had no gene match. Germline V CDR1 and CDR2: SGHKS, YYEKEE (reference sequence).

The CDR3 loop is CASSPGTSGWGEITDTQYF. CDR3 nucleotides: TGCGCCAGCAGTCCCGGGACTAGCGGATGGGGGGAAATCACAGATACGCAGTATTTT. This chain connects TRBV5-1 to TRBJ2-3; 11 nucleotides agree with TRBD2. V lost 5 bases, J lost 2 bases, and 16 bases stayed unmatched. This CDR3 is built from 19 residues. Germline V gives CDR1 SGHRS, CDR2 YFSETQ.

This chain joins TRBV7-9 and TRBJ2-3; 9 bases agree with TRBD2. This CDR3 contains 15 residues. The V gene's germline CDR1 is SEHNR and CDR2 FQNEAQ (reference sequence). With V trimmed by 7 bases and J by 0 bases, 5 bases remained unmatched. The CDR3 protein is CASTGLAGSTDTQYF. The CDR3 DNA reads as TGTGCCAGCACCGGGCTAGCGGGGAGCACAGATACGCAGTATTTT.

V gene TRBV9 combines with J gene TRBJ1-2; D remains unclear. Germline loops: CDR1 SGDLS, CDR2 YYNGEE. The ends were cut back, 4 bases at V and 5 bases at J, with 18 bases in the middle. This CDR3 contains 15 residues. The CDR3 nucleotides read TGTGCCAGCAGCCCGACGCTGACCGACACGTATGGCTACACCTTC. The encoded protein is CASSPTLTDTYGYTF. Combining the CDR3 with reference TRBV9 and TRBJ1-2 gives the whole variable domain DSGVTQTPKHLITATGQRVTLRCSPRSGDLSVYWYQQSLDQGLQFLIQYYNGEERAKGNILERFSAQQFPDLHSELNLSSLELGDSALYFCASSPTLTDTYGYTFGSGTRLTVV.

This clone was picked up one time. The V gene is TRBV11-2, the J gene TRBJ2-7; 9 nucleotides match TRBD1. This CDR3 region has 16 residues. The V gene end was trimmed by 5 bases and the J gene end by 2 bases; junction bases not matched to a gene: 10. Per germline, CDR1 SGHAT and CDR2 FQNNGV. The DNA of the CDR3 is TGTGCCAGCAGCCAGATCGCGGGACAGGGCACCTACGAGCAGTACTTC. It yields the protein CASSQIAGQGTYEQYF.

This sequence joins TRBV7-9 and TRBJ1-1, with 10 positions matching TRBD1. J lost 6 bases, V lost 4 bases, and 11 bases had no gene match. This CDR3 has 16 amino acids. Looked up from germline, CDR1 is SEHNR and CDR2 is FQNEAQ (reference sequence). The chain's CDR3 is CASSSPIRQGAPEAFF. Written as DNA, the CDR3 is TGTGCCAGCAGCTCGCCGATTAGACAGGGGGCTCCTGAAGCTTTCTTT.

There are a few counts of this clone. The chain has TRBV29-1 and TRBJ2-2; D uncertain. The V and J ends lost 0 bases and 0 bases respectively, with 8 bases between them. The CDR3 length is 15 residues. Germline values: CDR1 SQVTM, CDR2 ANQGSEA. DNA of the CDR3: TGCAGCGTTGAAGAAGAGGAAGCGAACACCGGGGAGCTGTTTTTT. Protein: CSVEEEEANTGELFF.

The rearrangement joins TRBV28 to TRBJ1-2, with 8 bases aligning to TRBD1. After removal of 5 bases from V and 5 bases from J, the junction contained 7 bases not matched to a gene. This CDR3 comprises 14 residues. In germline, CDR1 is MDHEN, CDR2 SYDVKM. The CDR3 DNA is TGTGCCAGCAGTAAAGACAGGGGAAGTTATGGCTACACCTTC. It translates to CASSKDRGSYGYTF.

This chain links TRBV6-1 with TRBJ2-5; D is unclear. V was clipped by 2 bases and J by 3 bases, with 4 bases between them. The CDR3 spans 12 residues. Germline V gives CDR1 MNHNS, CDR2 SASEGT. CDR3: CASSEQKETQYF. DNA of the CDR3: TGTGCCAGCAGTGAACAGAAAGAGACCCAGTACTTC.

The V call is TRBV12-2, the J call TRBJ2-7; TRBD1 was called by the table and not checked on the DNA. TRBV12-2 is classified as a pseudogene. There are 17 residues in the CDR3. CDR3 loop: CASRLPKRDKPAYEQYF. The CDR3 DNA sequence: TGTGCAAGTCGCTTACCCAAGAGGGACAAGCCAGCCTACGAGCAGTACTTC.

This chain uses TRBV24-1 with TRBJ2-2; D gene uncertain. V was trimmed by 7 bases and J by 3 bases, leaving 8 bases between them. Germline V CDR1 and CDR2: KGHDR, SFDVKD. The CDR3 is 13 amino acids. CDR3 DNA: TGTGCCACCAGCAGGTCAGACACCGGGGAGCTGTTTTTT. Translation: CATSRSDTGELFF.

This chain connects TRBV2 to TRBJ2-7, with D possibly TRBD2 on 6 matching bases. Trimming stripped 8 bases from V and 6 bases from J, with 23 bases between. From germline, CDR1 is SNHLY and CDR2 FYNNEI. CDR3 length: 15 residues. The CDR3, as DNA: TGTGCCAGCTTGGGCCCCTCTGGGACTCCGCTCGAGCAGTACTTC. Its translation is CASLGPSGTPLEQYF.

The chain uses TRBV11-2 and TRBJ2-7; 8 bases are shared with TRBD2. Germline CDR1 SGHAT, CDR2 FQNNGV. The CDR3 runs 15 residues. Germline trimming cut 8 bases from V and 2 bases from J; bases unmatched to any gene: 11. In nucleotides, the CDR3 is TGTGCCAGCGCCACCCGGGGGGGTGAAACCTACGAGCAGTACTTC. Residues: CASATRGGETYEQYF.

The chain's CDR3 is CASSKTGDPYNSPLHF. In nucleotides, the CDR3 is TGTGCCAGCAGCAAGACAGGGGACCCTTATAATTCACCCCTCCACTTT. The chain employs TRBV7-9 and TRBJ1-6, with 8 bases fitting TRBD1. The V and J ends lost 5 bases and 4 bases, in that order; junction bases with no gene match: 7. Per germline, CDR1 SEHNR and CDR2 FQNEAQ (reference sequence). This CDR3 has 16 amino acids.

The chain is built from TRBV15 and TRBJ1-1; D may be TRBD1 (5 bases). The CDR3 is 14 residues long. Trimming removed 0 bases from V and 5 bases from J, with 10 bases in between. CDR1 is LNHNV and CDR2 is YYDKDF in the germline V gene (reference sequence). CDR3 residues: CATSRDWGVTEAFF. Written as DNA, the CDR3 is TGTGCCACCAGCAGAGATTGGGGGGTTACTGAAGCTTTCTTT.

The sample holds one count of this clone. The genes are TRBV30 and TRBJ2-7, with D uncertain. CDR1 GTSNPN and CDR2 SVGIG come from the germline V gene (reference sequence). CDR3 length equals 14 residues. V was trimmed by 4 bases and J by 5 bases, leaving 18 bases between them. The chain's CDR3 is CAWTLGLAFNEQYF. The CDR3, as DNA: TGTGCCTGGACCCTCGGGTTAGCTTTCAACGAGCAGTACTTC.

CDR3 in amino acids: CASSRVGGETQYF. For the CDR3, the DNA is TGTGCCAGCAGCCGTGTCGGGGGAGAGACCCAGTACTTC. The chain carries TRBV12-3 or TRBV12-4 and TRBJ2-5; possibly TRBD2 for D (6 bases). The V and J ends lost 6 bases and 4 bases respectively, with 12 bases between them. This CDR3 region has 13 residues.

The chain uses TRBV12-3 or TRBV12-4 and TRBJ1-5; TRBD1 is a possible D gene (5 bases). V was shortened by 4 bases and J by 4 bases, with 8 bases between the two germline ends. The CDR3 loop spans 13 amino acids. The CDR3 DNA reads TGTGCCAGCAGTTCAGGGAAAAATCAGCCCCAGCATTTT. The encoded protein is CASSSGKNQPQHF.